This is a list of T cell receptor beta chains from one sample in a study of regulatory T cells in long-lasting Graves disease. TCRdb fed the multiplex PCR reads into MiXCR, producing one record per CDR3 protein. The sample carries about 450,000 distinct CDR3 sequences, approximately 16% recorded once. The sample also formed part of further work on T cells in Graves' hyperthyroidism and ophthalmopathy.

Sequences were derived from peripheral blood mononuclear cells (PBMCs), sampled at new diagnosis, from a patient treated with antithyroid drugs. These receptors were obtained from a woman aged 25 to 39 with Graves disease. The CDR3 runs from the conserved cysteine through the conserved F or W. A D gene is named only where the DNA matches it firmly. Not every row has a clone size; where given, it reads once, few, many or a size class.

clone_size j_call d_call v_call cdr3_aa cdr3_nt
many TRBJ2-3 NA TRBV20-1 CSARAVAGSTDTQYF TGCAGTGCTAGAGCTGTAGCAGGTAGCACAGATACGCAGTATTTT
NA TRBJ2-7 NA TRBV6-1 CASSPDPRYEQYF TGTGCCAGCAGTCCGGATCCCCGCTACGAGCAGTACTTC
NA TRBJ1-5 TRBD1 TRBV27 CASSYGQGNQPQQF TGTGCCAGCAGTTATGGACAGGGGAATCAGCCCCAGCAATTT
many TRBJ1-1 NA TRBV5-1 CASSLDAAEAFF TGCGCCAGCAGCTTGGATGCTGCTGAAGCTTTCTTT
many TRBJ1-5 TRBD1 TRBV30 CAWSLNRGQPQHF TGTGCCTGGAGTCTAAACAGGGGTCAGCCCCAGCATTTT
NA TRBJ1-6 TRBD1 TRBV7-9 CASSLGDRDSSLHF TGTGCCAGCAGCTTGGGGGACAGGGATTCATCCCTCCACTTT
few TRBJ2-1 NA TRBV10-2 CASFRKETYTQFF TGCGCCAGCTTCCGAAAGGAGACTTATACGCAGTTCTTC
many TRBJ1-1 NA TRBV7-9 CASSDPLTRENTEAFF TGTGCCAGCAGCGACCCGTTGACCCGGGAGAACACTGAAGCTTTCTTT
many TRBJ2-7 NA TRBV29-1 CSASLGEAYEQYF TGCAGCGCGAGCCTAGGGGAAGCCTACGAGCAGTACTTC
few TRBJ1-5 TRBD1 TRBV6-1 CASSIHRGQYSNQPQHF TGTGCCAGCAGTATCCACAGGGGCCAGTATAGCAATCAGCCCCAGCATTTT
NA TRBJ2-1 NA TRBV6-7 CASQAGRGAYNEQFF TGTGCCAGCCAGGCAGGGCGCGGGGCCTACAATGAGCAGTTCTTC
few TRBJ2-1 NA TRBV11-2 CAGSLNSYNEQFF TGTGCCGGCAGCTTGAACAGCTACAATGAGCAGTTCTTC
many TRBJ2-7 NA TRBV5-1 CASRRTVNEQYF TGTGCCAGCAGACGGACAGTTAACGAGCAGTACTTC
NA TRBJ2-2 NA TRBV5-1 CASSLRYGNTGELFF TGCGCCAGCAGCCTTCGGTACGGGAACACCGGGGAGCTGTTTTTT
NA TRBJ1-1 NA TRBV20-1 CSASSVRNTEAFF TGCAGTGCTAGTAGTGTACGGAACACTGAAGCTTTCTTT
many TRBJ2-2 NA TRBV27 CASSLSGIGELFF TGTGCCAGCAGTTTGTCGGGGATAGGGGAGCTGTTTTTT
NA TRBJ1-2 NA TRBV20-1 CSARAFERGREGSYGYTF TGCAGTGCTAGAGCCTTTGAGAGGGGTCGAGAGGGGTCCTATGGCTACACCTTC
many TRBJ2-4 TRBD1 TRBV7-9 CASSSLQGEAYLLAKNIQYF TGTGCCAGCAGCTCATTACAGGGGGAGGCCTACTTACTAGCCAAAAACATTCAGTACTTC
many TRBJ1-1 NA TRBV18 CASSPVPEAFF TGTGCCAGCTCACCGGTCCCTGAAGCTTTCTTT
once TRBJ1-2 NA TRBV28 CASSPLGQSYGYTF TGTGCCAGCAGTCCCCTAGGACAGAGCTATGGCTACACCTTC
many TRBJ1-2 NA TRBV12-5 CASGLVIGTISGTHYGYTF TGTGCTAGTGGTTTGGTAATCGGTACAATATCCGGGACACACTATGGCTACACCTTC
NA TRBJ2-7 TRBD2 TRBV7-6 CASSRGSGSASDEQYF TGTGCCAGCAGCCGGGGTAGCGGGAGCGCCTCAGACGAGCAGTACTTC
few TRBJ2-2 NA TRBV7-9 CASSLSRELFF TGTGCCAGCAGCCTTTCGAGGGAGCTGTTTTTT
few TRBJ2-5 TRBD2 TRBV7-7 CASSLGGSPQETQYF TGTGCTAGCAGCTTAGGCGGGAGCCCGCAAGAGACCCAGTACTTC
many TRBJ2-5 NA TRBV12-3/TRBV12-4 CASSLVRGETQYF TGTGCCAGCAGCTTAGTCCGTGGGGAGACCCAGTACTTC
many TRBJ1-1 TRBD1 TRBV2 CASTPKTGVNTEAFF TGTGCCAGCACGCCTAAAACAGGGGTCAACACTGAAGCTTTCTTT
NA TRBJ1-1 NA TRBV28 CASTSWDPVTFF TGTGCCAGCACCTCATGGGATCCCGTGACTTTCTTT
NA TRBJ2-3 TRBD2 TRBV5-6 CASSLDWTSGADTQYF TGTGCCAGCAGCTTGGATTGGACTAGCGGAGCAGATACGCAGTATTTT
NA TRBJ2-7 TRBD1 TRBV29-1 CSVEDPLRTGFYEQYF TGCAGCGTTGAAGACCCGCTACGGACAGGATTCTACGAGCAGTACTTC
many TRBJ2-2 TRBD2 TRBV6-2/TRBV6-3 CASSYSSRREGSNTGELFF TGTGCCAGCAGTTACTCGTCGCGGCGGGAGGGCTCGAACACCGGGGAGCTGTTTTTT
few TRBJ1-6 NA TRBV3-1 CASSQVRFNSPLHF TGTGCCAGCAGCCAAGTGAGGTTTAATTCACCCCTCCACTTT
medium-sized TRBJ2-1 TRBD2 TRBV7-9 CASLKAGGGPGEQFF TGTGCCAGCCTTAAAGCGGGAGGAGGGCCTGGGGAGCAGTTCTTC
many TRBJ2-2 TRBD2 TRBV7-9 CASSRTVLAENTGELFF TGTGCCAGCAGCCGAACGGTGCTAGCGGAGAACACCGGGGAGCTGTTTTTT
NA TRBJ2-5 NA TRBV18 CASSPLLGDEPRLQETQYF TGTGCCAGCTCACCACTACTAGGGGATGAGCCGCGATTGCAAGAGACCCAGTACTTC
once TRBJ2-1 TRBD2 TRBV5-1 CASRIGTSGSDEQFF TGCGCCAGCAGGATCGGCACTAGCGGGAGTGATGAGCAGTTCTTC
NA TRBJ2-1 NA TRBV20-1 CSGYGRTGGHLGQFF TGCAGTGGGTATGGACGGACAGGAGGGCATTTAGGGCAGTTCTTC